These T cell receptor beta chains were read from a single sample in a study of shared clonotypes between healthy human individuals. Measured with immunoSEQ multiplex PCR; TCRdb has only the in-frame clones, and not every one. The table shows fewer than 130,000 clones, with roughly 70% occurring only once. The sample taken for sequencing was memory CD8+ T cells sorted from blood. The receptors were sampled from a woman aged 30 to 39 in good health. Both conserved end residues are part of each CDR3. A D gene is named only where the DNA matches it firmly. Clone sizes are given selectively: once, few, many, or a class where the clone is expanded.

NA	TRBJ2-7	NA	TRBV4-1	CASSQIEGAYEQYF	TGCGCCAGCAGCCAAATAGAGGGAGCCTACGAGCAGTACTTC
NA	TRBJ2-7	NA	TRBV5-6	CASTGSSYEQYF	TGTGCCAGTACAGGGTCATCCTACGAGCAGTACTTC
NA	TRBJ1-2	NA	TRBV28	CASSFFSYGYTF	TGTGCCAGCAGTTTTTTTAGCTATGGCTACACCTTC
NA	TRBJ2-2	NA	TRBV18	CASSPPGDTGELFF	TGTGCCAGCTCACCGCCCGGGGACACCGGGGAGCTGTTTTTT
few	TRBJ2-7	NA	TRBV27	CATRDQAYEQYF	TGTGCCACCAGGGACCAGGCCTACGAGCAGTACTTC
NA	TRBJ2-7	TRBD2	TRBV5-4	CASSYPGLVGYEQYF	TGTGCCAGCAGCTACCCGGGACTAGTCGGGTACGAGCAGTACTTC
once	TRBJ2-7	NA	TRBV18	CASSPQAPQGSYEQYF	TGTGCCAGCTCACCCCAAGCCCCACAGGGATCCTACGAGCAGTACTTC
NA	TRBJ1-5	NA	TRBV7-2	CASSLYPNQPQHF	TGTGCCAGCAGCTTATATCCCAATCAGCCCCAGCATTTT
NA	TRBJ1-4	NA	TRBV2	CASSESREVEKLFF	TGTGCCAGCAGTGAATCCAGGGAGGTCGAAAAACTGTTTTTT
NA	TRBJ2-4	NA	TRBV28	CASSERPKNIQYF	TGTGCCAGCAGTGAGAGGCCCAAAAACATTCAGTACTTC
NA	TRBJ2-5	TRBD2	TRBV6-5	CASSPGTSGQETQYF	TGTGCCAGCAGTCCGGGGACTAGCGGACAAGAGACCCAGTACTTC
NA	TRBJ1-5	NA	TRBV9	CASSVVPGQPQHF	TGTGCCAGCAGCGTAGTTCCAGGGCAGCCCCAGCATTTT
few	TRBJ1-2	NA	TRBV2	CASSSRPGGNGYTF	TGTGCCAGCAGTTCCAGGCCGGGTGGAAATGGCTACACCTTC
NA	TRBJ1-1	NA	TRBV7-8	CASSLVRGTEAFF	TGTGCCAGCAGCTTAGTGCGGGGGACTGAAGCTTTCTTT
NA	TRBJ2-7	NA	TRBV2	CASSEGSSSYEQYF	TGTGCCAGCAGTGAGGGGTCGAGCTCCTACGAGCAGTACTTC
once	TRBJ2-7	TRBD1	TRBV7-8	CASSPETGQGGEQYF	TGTGCCAGCAGCCCAGAAACAGGACAGGGTGGCGAGCAGTACTTC
NA	TRBJ1-4	NA	TRBV7-6	CASSLYQTDEKLFF	TGTGCCAGCAGCCTATATCAGACAGATGAAAAACTGTTTTTT